This T cell receptor (beta chain) was sequenced during a study of cytomegalovirus exposure and HLA in healthy donors. 60 Vbeta and 13 Jbeta primers were used in PCR. Generated by immunoSEQ multiplex PCR, the TCRdb table keeps only in-frame clones and is missing some. Here the sample spans about 50,000 clones, roughly 80% being singletons. CDR3 length: 15 amino acids. Trimming removed 8 bases from V and 5 bases from J; junction bases left unmatched: 12. Germline CDR1 LNHDA, CDR2 SQIVND (reference sequence). This clone came up a few times. Sequencing was carried out using PBMCs. The clonotype was recovered from a middle-aged woman in good health and CMV-seropositive. J is TRBJ1-5 and V is TRBV19, with TRBD1 matching 7 bases. DNA for the CDR3: TGTGCCAGTGGAGAGACAGGGTATGACGATCAGCCCCAGCATTTT. Its protein is CASGETGYDDQPQHF.